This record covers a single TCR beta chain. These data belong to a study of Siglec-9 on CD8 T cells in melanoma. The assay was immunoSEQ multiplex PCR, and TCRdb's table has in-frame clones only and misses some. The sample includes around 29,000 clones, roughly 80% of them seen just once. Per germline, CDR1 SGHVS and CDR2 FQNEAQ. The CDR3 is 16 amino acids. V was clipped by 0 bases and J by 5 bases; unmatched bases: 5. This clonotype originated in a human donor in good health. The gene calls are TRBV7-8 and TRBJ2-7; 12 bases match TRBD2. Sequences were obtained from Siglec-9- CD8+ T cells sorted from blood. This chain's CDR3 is CASSLATSGRIDEQYV. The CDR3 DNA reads TGTGCCAGCAGCTTAGCGACTAGCGGGAGAATCGACGAGCAGTACGTC.